The 23 T cell receptor beta chains given below trace back to one sample, sequenced in a study of regulatory T cells in long-lasting Graves disease. CDR3 regions were amplified by Arm-PCR using iRepertoire HTBI primers to build TCR beta libraries. In TCRdb, the multiplex PCR reads were re-called with MiXCR into one record per CDR3 protein. The sample contains 400,000 to 500,000 distinct CDR3 sequences, 15% to 20% of which appear only once. Time point: newly diagnosed GD, antithyroid drugs for less than 3 months. PBMCs provided the RNA from which the TCR library was made. The data also belong to a second study, concerning T cells in Graves' hyperthyroidism and ophthalmopathy.

Sequencing was performed on peripheral blood mononuclear cells (PBMCs), taken at new diagnosis, from a patient treated with antithyroid drugs. The receptor source for this set is a woman aged 25 to 39 with Graves disease.

The chain couples TRBV10-2 to TRBJ1-5, with TRBD1 matching over 7 bases. The V gene's germline CDR1 is WSHSY and CDR2 SAAADI. The CDR3 sequence is 15 residues long. Losses at the gene ends were 0 bases for V and 7 bases for J; bases not matched to a gene: 6. CDR3 in DNA: TGCGCCAGCAGTGAGTCCCGGACAGGATGGCAGCCCCAGCATTTT. Translating gives CASSESRTGWQPQHF.

This clonotype was counted only a few times. This chain links TRBV6-2 or TRBV6-3 with TRBJ2-7, with D possibly being TRBD1 or TRBD2 (5 bases each). The CDR3 has 17 residues. Trimming cost V 6 bases and J 0 bases, with 21 bases left between them. Germline V gene data show CDR1 as MNHEY and CDR2 as SVGEGT. CDR3 nucleotides: TGTGCCAGCAGCCAGGGTTCGGGGCTCGCCCTCTCCTACGAGCAGTACTTC. Translated, it gives CASSQGSGLALSYEQYF.

To note about this clonotype: A clone one base away is much larger, so this may be a read error. The chain is built from TRBV28 and TRBJ2-7; possible D gene TRBD2, 5 bases. Germline CDR1 MDHEN, CDR2 SYDVKM. This CDR3 has 14 amino acids. CDR3 loop: CAIGLFSAVYEQHF. In DNA, the CDR3 is TGTGCCATCGGACTGTTCAGCGCCGTCTACGAGCAGCACTTC. Complete variable domain (other parts from reference TRBV28 and TRBJ2-7): DVKVTQSSRYLVKRTGEKVFLECVQDMDHENMFWYRQDPGLGLRLIYFSYDVKMKEKGDIPEGYSVSREKKERFSLILESASTNQTSMYLCAIGLFSAVYEQHFGPGTRLTVT.

With regard to this clonotype: A read error is possible here, since a much larger clone lies one base away. The rearrangement joins TRBV18 to TRBJ2-5; TRBD1 matches at 8 bases. The CDR3 is 14 residues long. Germline lookup yields CDR1 KGHSH and CDR2 LQKENI. The CDR3 DNA reads TGTGCCAGCTCACGTGGGACAGGCCAAGAGACCCTGTACTTC. Protein: CASSRGTGQETLYF.

This clonotype was seen many times. The chain joins TRBV2 to TRBJ2-7, with D possibly being TRBD2 (6 bases). The CDR3 consists of 15 residues. In germline, CDR1 is SNHLY, CDR2 FYNNEI. Trimming removed 6 bases at V and 3 bases at J, with 18 bases between. CDR3 protein: CASRGPSAAVYEQYF. The DNA for the CDR3 is TGTGCCAGCAGGGGCCCTAGCGCCGCCGTCTACGAGCAGTACTTC.

This clonotype has just a few counts. This chain uses TRBV4-1 with TRBJ1-6; 8 bases fit TRBD1. The V segment lost 0 bases and the J segment 4 bases; nucleotides outside the gene matches: 5. The CDR3 loop spans 17 amino acids. Germline V lookup: CDR1 MGHRA, CDR2 YSYEKL. In DNA form, the CDR3 reads TGCGCCAGCAGCCAAGATCGAGGACAGGGATATAATTCACCCCTCCACTTT. This translates into CASSQDRGQGYNSPLHF.

The table lists this clonotype with many counts. CDR3 bases: TGTGCCAGCAGGACAGGGGTGGGGGAAAACATTCAGTACTTC. Protein sequence: CASRTGVGENIQYF. The rearrangement joins TRBV12-3 or TRBV12-4 to TRBJ2-4; 8 bases agree with TRBD1. The CDR3 contains 14 residues. Unmatched junction bases numbered 6, after V lost 6 bases and J lost 5 bases.

The sample holds a few counts of this clonotype. The chain has TRBV6-1 and TRBJ2-4, with a possible D match to TRBD1 (5 bases). CDR1 is MNHNS and CDR2 is SASEGT in the germline V gene. The CDR3 runs to 15 residues. Trimming shortened V by 9 bases and J by 1 base, and 16 bases separated the two germline ends. This CDR3 is CASWASPGAKNIQYF. As DNA, the CDR3 is TGTGCCAGTTGGGCGTCTCCAGGGGCCAAAAACATTCAGTACTTC.

This clonotype was seen repeatedly, ten times or more. The chain recombines TRBV20-1 with TRBJ1-2; perhaps TRBD1 as D (5 bases). CDR1 and CDR2 (germline): DFQATT, SNEGSKA (reference sequence). V dropped 5 bases and J dropped 0 bases, with 16 bases sitting between them. The CDR3 loop spans 15 amino acids. In nucleotides, the CDR3 is TGCAGTGCTTGGGGTGGGGCAGTCGCTAACTATGGCTACACCTTC. Translated: CSAWGGAVANYGYTF.

The table lists this clonotype with many counts. The chain combines TRBV2 with TRBJ1-2; D unresolved. This CDR3 spans 15 amino acids. V lost 6 bases and J 0 bases, leaving 14 bases between the germline ends. Germline V CDR1 and CDR2: SNHLY, FYNNEI. CDR3 bases: TGTGCCAGCAGCAACATGGGCCTGTCTAACTATGGCTACACCTTC. This encodes CASSNMGLSNYGYTF.

This clonotype was found once. A much larger clone lies one base from this, so it may be a read error. This chain connects TRBV5-1 to TRBJ2-1; a weak D match, TRBD2 (5 bases). Trimming shortened V by 2 bases and J by 8 bases, and 8 bases separated the two germline ends. This CDR3 is built from 12 residues. Per germline, CDR1 SGHRS and CDR2 YFSETQ. This CDR3 reads CASSFERDEQFF. CDR3 sequence (DNA): TGCGCCAGCAGCTTTGAGAGGGATGAGCAGTTCTTC.

This clonotype has more than one count but fewer than ten. This chain uses TRBV7-2 with TRBJ2-2; D is unclear. This CDR3 region has 14 residues. V lost 4 bases, J lost 5 bases, and 11 bases lay in between. Germline-derived CDR1 and CDR2 are SGHTA and FQGNSA. The CDR3 DNA reads as TGTGCCAGCAGCTCCTACCAGATGACCGGGGAGCTGTTTTTT. This codes for CASSSYQMTGELFF.

There are many counts of this clonotype. The chain couples TRBV6-1 to TRBJ1-2; D may be TRBD1 (6 bases). The V end lost 8 bases, the J end lost 4 bases, and 26 bases lay between the germline ends. CDR3 length: 17 residues. The germline gives CDR1 MNHNS, CDR2 SASEGT. DNA of the CDR3: TGTGCCAGCCAGCGGGGGACTGGGGGCGCGGTTTTCTATGGCTACACCTTC. Translated: CASQRGTGGAVFYGYTF.

This clonotype occurred a few times. The chain couples TRBV29-1 to TRBJ2-7, with a possible D match to TRBD1 (8 bases). Between the trimmed V and J ends, which lost 5 bases and 1 base, there was a span of 24 bases. The length of the CDR3 is 17 residues. Germline CDR1 is SQVTM and CDR2 is ANQGSEA. The CDR3 region is CSVRGGAPDRASYEQYF. CDR3 sequence (DNA): TGCAGCGTTCGTGGGGGGGCCCCGGACAGGGCGTCCTACGAGCAGTACTTC.

The table lists this clonotype with a few counts. The rearrangement uses TRBV6-1 and TRBJ1-2, with D possibly matching TRBD1 (5 bases). Trimming left V 11 bases short and J 5 bases short, with 18 bases between. The CDR3 is 13 residues long. Germline-derived CDR1 and CDR2 are MNHNS and SASEGT. The CDR3 here is CASRGASAYGYTF. The CDR3 region has the DNA TGTGCCTCCCGAGGGGCCTCAGCGTATGGCTACACCTTC.

The CDR3 region is CASRASGGGSYNEQFF. Here the CDR3 DNA reads TGTGCCAGCAGGGCTAGCGGGGGAGGCTCCTACAATGAGCAGTTCTTC. The chain employs TRBV7-2 and TRBJ2-1; TRBD2 matches 10 bases. This CDR3 region has 16 residues. Germline CDR1 reads SGHTA; CDR2 reads FQGNSA. With V trimmed by 6 bases and J by 0 bases, 5 bases remained unmatched.

This clonotype was seen a handful of times. A much larger clonotype is one base distant, so this may be a read error. CDR3 DNA: TGTGCCAGCAGTAACAGGGCGAGACAAGAGACCCAGTACTTC. Amino acids: CASSNRARQETQYF. The rearrangement links TRBV2 to TRBJ2-5, with D possibly being TRBD1 (6 bases). This CDR3 region has 14 residues. Germline V gene lookup returns CDR1 SNHLY and CDR2 FYNNEI. V was cut by 5 bases and J by 2 bases, with 12 bases left in between.

V gene TRBV7-9 combines with J gene TRBJ2-3, with 15 bases identical to TRBD2. In germline, CDR1 is SEHNR, CDR2 FQNEAQ (reference sequence). This CDR3 is built from 18 residues. V was clipped by 5 bases and J by 6 bases; unmatched bases: 12. CDR3 in DNA: TGTGCCAGCAGCCTATTTTCGGGACTAGCGGGAGGTGTGGATACGCAGTATTTT. Its protein is CASSLFSGLAGGVDTQYF.

The sample holds many counts of this clonotype. This rearrangement joins TRBV7-2 to TRBJ1-5, with D unresolved. Germline lookup yields CDR1 SGHTA and CDR2 FQGNSA. The CDR3 sequence is 13 residues long. V was shortened by 1 base and J by 7 bases, with 8 bases between the two germline ends. CDR3 region: CASSLETPQPQHF. In nucleotides, the CDR3 is TGTGCCAGCAGCTTAGAGACCCCACAGCCCCAGCATTTT.

V and J are TRBV6-1 and TRBJ1-1; the D gene is possibly TRBD1 (5 bases). The ends were cut back, 7 bases at V and 1 base at J, with 25 bases in the middle. Germline CDR1 MNHNS, CDR2 SASEGT. The CDR3 covers 18 residues. CDR3 residues: CASTEFIYRDAQNTEAFF. Here the CDR3 DNA reads TGTGCCAGCACCGAATTTATCTACCGGGACGCCCAGAACACTGAAGCTTTCTTT.

This clonotype was detected only a few times. The rearrangement uses TRBV5-4 and TRBJ2-7; D unresolved. CDR3 length: 16 residues. Between the trimmed V and J ends, which lost 0 bases and 0 bases, there was a span of 13 bases. Germline CDR1 reads SGHNT; CDR2 reads YYREEE (reference sequence). CDR3 sequence: CASSLVSGLLSYEQYF. CDR3 DNA: TGTGCCAGCAGCTTGGTATCGGGCCTCCTCTCCTACGAGCAGTACTTC.

This clonotype was observed at least ten times. The chain recombines TRBV27 with TRBJ1-1, with no clear D. Germline V gene data show CDR1 as MNHEY and CDR2 as SMNVEV (reference sequence). V was shortened by 1 base and J by 1 base, with 16 bases between the two germline ends. This CDR3 is 17 amino acids long. CDR3 sequence: CASSLYPPPSRNTEAFF. The DNA of the CDR3 is TGTGCCAGCAGTTTATATCCCCCCCCATCACGGAACACTGAAGCTTTCTTT.

V gene TRBV4-1 combines with J gene TRBJ2-1; TRBD1 agrees at 8 bases. Germline V gene lookup returns CDR1 MGHRA and CDR2 YSYEKL. V shed 4 bases, J shed 7 bases, and the junction held 9 bases outside the gene matches. CDR3 length: 15 residues. The CDR3 protein is CASSPGQGAMNEQFF. The CDR3 bases are TGCGCCAGCAGCCCGGGGCAGGGGGCAATGAATGAGCAGTTCTTC.